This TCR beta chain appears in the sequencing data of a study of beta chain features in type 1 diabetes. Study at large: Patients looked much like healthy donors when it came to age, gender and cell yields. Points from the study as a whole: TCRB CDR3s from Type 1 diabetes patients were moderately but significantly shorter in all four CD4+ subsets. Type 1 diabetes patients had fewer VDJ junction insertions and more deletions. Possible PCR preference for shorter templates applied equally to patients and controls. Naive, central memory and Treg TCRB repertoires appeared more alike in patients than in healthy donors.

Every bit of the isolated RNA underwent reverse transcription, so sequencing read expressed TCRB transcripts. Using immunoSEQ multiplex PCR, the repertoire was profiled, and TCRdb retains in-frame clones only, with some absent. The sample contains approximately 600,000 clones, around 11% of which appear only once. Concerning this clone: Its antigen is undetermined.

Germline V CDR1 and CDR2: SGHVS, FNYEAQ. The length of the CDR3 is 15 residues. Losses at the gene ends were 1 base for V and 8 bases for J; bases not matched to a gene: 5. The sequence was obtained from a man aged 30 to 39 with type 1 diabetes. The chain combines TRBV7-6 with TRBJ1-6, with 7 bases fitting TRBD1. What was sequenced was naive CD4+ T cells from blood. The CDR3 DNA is TGTGCCAGCAGCTTAGTCGGTCAGGGGGATTCACCCCTCCACTTT. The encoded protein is CASSLVGQGDSPLHF.